The 3 T cell receptor beta chains reported below all come from one sample, sequenced in a study of cytomegalovirus exposure and HLA in healthy donors. It was with 60 Vbeta and 13 Jbeta primers that the PCR ran. The protocol was immunoSEQ multiplex PCR, while the TCRdb copy is restricted to in-frame clones and leaves out a portion. This sample yields about 200,000 clones, of which roughly 80% are seen a single time; 2.5% to 3% belongs to the top ten. The sequenced material came from PBMCs. All receptors come from a man aged 25 to 40 in good health and CMV-seronegative.

The gene calls are TRBV14 and TRBJ2-1; 10 positions match TRBD1. In germline, CDR1 is SGHDN, CDR2 FVKESK. The length of the CDR3 is 16 residues. V was clipped by 5 bases and J by 4 bases; unmatched bases: 8. DNA for the CDR3: TGTGCCAGCAGCGAACAGGGACAGGGGTTTTACAATGAGCAGTTCTTC. It specifies CASSEQGQGFYNEQFF. Complete variable domain (other parts from reference TRBV14 and TRBJ2-1): EAGVTQFPSHSVIEKGQTVTLRCDPISGHDNLYWYRRVMGKEIKFLLHFVKESKQDESGMPNNRFLAERTGGTYSTLKVQPAELEDSGVYFCASSEQGQGFYNEQFFGPGTRLTVL.

This chain uses TRBV11-2 with TRBJ2-1; no reliable D call. V was shortened by 1 base and J by 0 bases, with 10 bases between the two germline ends. CDR1 SGHAT and CDR2 FQNNGV come from the germline V gene. This CDR3 spans 16 amino acids. CDR3 loop: CASSLGLFRSYNEQFF. CDR3 sequence (DNA): TGTGCCAGCAGCTTAGGGCTTTTCCGCTCCTACAATGAGCAGTTCTTC. Combining the CDR3 with reference TRBV11-2 and TRBJ2-1 gives the whole variable domain EAGVAQSPRYKIIEKRQSVAFWCNPISGHATLYWYQQILGQGPKLLIQFQNNGVVDDSQLPKDRFSAERLKGVDSTLKIQPAKLEDSAVYLCASSLGLFRSYNEQFFGPGTRLTVL.

This chain joins TRBV10-3 and TRBJ1-1, with D possibly TRBD1 on 6 matching bases. V dropped 10 bases and J dropped 3 bases, with 15 bases sitting between them. This CDR3 has 13 amino acids. The germline CDR1 and CDR2 sequences are ENHRY and SYGVKD. The DNA for the CDR3 is TGTGCCACCAGGGGCCATGTGGACACTGAAGCTTTCTTT. Protein sequence: CATRGHVDTEAFF.